Here is one TCR beta chain with its context. Other DNA sequences in this specimen translate into the identical CDR3. The sample belongs to a study of blood T cell repertoires in COVID-19. In the study's own analysis: Amplification of reference gene primers was used by the study to estimate nucleated cell counts. Data came from immunoSEQ multiplex PCR; TCRdb stores just in-frame clones and leaves some out. V and J calls and clone size are as listed in that table; D and trimming were resolved from the DNA. The sample lists 400,000 to 550,000 clones, about 90% occurring once. With 0 bases removed from V and 0 bases from J, the gap between germline ends came to 10 bases. The CDR3 has 16 amino acids. Germline loops: CDR1 SGHNT, CDR2 YYREEE (reference sequence). The age range of participants was about 18 to 95 years, with residence in roughly 25 US areas.

The sequence derives from a woman aged 18-29 years with acute COVID-19. The genes are TRBV5-4 and TRBJ2-1; tentatively, D is TRBD2 (6 bases). Sequencing was performed on PBMCs or T cells enriched from blood (not recorded which). This CDR3 is CASSLAAGSSYNEQFF. The CDR3 DNA follows: TGTGCCAGCAGCTTGGCAGCGGGTAGCTCCTACAATGAGCAGTTCTTC.